The rows below give T cell receptor beta chains drawn from one sample of a study of OX40 agonist ivuxolimab in advanced cancers. The data were produced by immunoSEQ multiplex PCR, yet TCRdb's version contains in-frame clones alone and is incomplete. The repertoire holds 82,000 or so clones, with approximately 90% as singletons. This specimen consisted of CD4+ or CD8+ T cells sorted from blood, obtained in a trial of the OX40 agonist ivuxolimab. The receptors shown here come from an adult with an advanced solid tumor such as melanoma, head and neck, liver or kidney cancer. CDR3s include the opening cysteine and the closing phenylalanine or tryptophan. Each record gives: clone size, V gene, J gene, D gene, CDR3 DNA, CDR3 protein. The D gene is left open where the match is weak. Not every row has a clone size; where given, it reads once, few, many or a size class.

abundance: NA; v_gene: TRBV19; j_gene: TRBJ2-5; d_gene: NA; CDR3nt: TGTGCCAGTAGTATAGATCTAGCTGCTCAAGAGACCCAGTACTTC; CDR3aa: CASSIDLAAQETQYF
abundance: NA; v_gene: TRBV18; j_gene: TRBJ1-5; d_gene: NA; CDR3nt: TGTGCCAGCTCACCAGTGGCTGGGGGGGAGAATCAGCCCCAGCATTTT; CDR3aa: CASSPVAGGENQPQHF
abundance: NA; v_gene: TRBV18; j_gene: TRBJ2-3; d_gene: NA; CDR3nt: TGTGCCAGCTCACCACCGATGGGGACAGATACGCAGTATTTT; CDR3aa: CASSPPMGTDTQYF
abundance: NA; v_gene: TRBV6-1; j_gene: TRBJ1-3; d_gene: NA; CDR3nt: TGTGCCAGCAGTGATCCGCAAGAGGGAAACACCATATATTTT; CDR3aa: CASSDPQEGNTIYF
abundance: once; v_gene: TRBV7-2; j_gene: TRBJ2-2; d_gene: NA; CDR3nt: TGTGCCAGCAGCTCCTGGGACTACACCGGGGAGCTGTTTTTT; CDR3aa: CASSSWDYTGELFF
abundance: NA; v_gene: TRBV7-2; j_gene: TRBJ2-5; d_gene: TRBD2; CDR3nt: TGTGCCAGCAGCTTAACCAGCGGGAGTTTGGAGACCCAGTACTTC; CDR3aa: CASSLTSGSLETQYF
abundance: NA; v_gene: TRBV5-5; j_gene: TRBJ2-1; d_gene: TRBD2; CDR3nt: TGTGCCAGCAGCTCTCTAGCGGGGGCCTACAATGAGCAGTTCTTC; CDR3aa: CASSSLAGAYNEQFF
abundance: NA; v_gene: TRBV7-2; j_gene: TRBJ2-5; d_gene: NA; CDR3nt: TGTGCCAGCACCCCAGGGGGGGGTCAAAAGACCCAGTACTTC; CDR3aa: CASTPGGGQKTQYF
abundance: NA; v_gene: TRBV11-3; j_gene: TRBJ2-3; d_gene: NA; CDR3nt: TGTGCCAGCAGCTTACAGGGGTCCACAGATACGCAGTATTTT; CDR3aa: CASSLQGSTDTQYF
abundance: NA; v_gene: TRBV6-1; j_gene: TRBJ2-3; d_gene: NA; CDR3nt: TGTGCCAGCAGTGCTCACACAGATACGCAGTATTTT; CDR3aa: CASSAHTDTQYF
abundance: NA; v_gene: TRBV27; j_gene: TRBJ1-5; d_gene: NA; CDR3nt: TGTGCCAGCGGCTTTTTAGGGGACACGAATCAGCCCCAGCATTTT; CDR3aa: CASGFLGDTNQPQHF
abundance: NA; v_gene: TRBV14; j_gene: TRBJ2-7; d_gene: NA; CDR3nt: TGTGCCAGCAGCCGCAGGGGACGCTACGAGCAGTACTTC; CDR3aa: CASSRRGRYEQYF
abundance: once; v_gene: TRBV7-6; j_gene: TRBJ2-7; d_gene: NA; CDR3nt: TGTGCCAGCAGCTCGTCAGGCCCTGAACCGTACTTC; CDR3aa: CASSSSGPEPYF
abundance: NA; v_gene: TRBV5-8; j_gene: TRBJ2-7; d_gene: NA; CDR3nt: TGTGCCAGCAGCTCTCTAGCTCTGTACGAGCAGTACTTC; CDR3aa: CASSSLALYEQYF
abundance: NA; v_gene: TRBV6-6; j_gene: TRBJ1-2; d_gene: NA; CDR3nt: TGTGCCAGCACCGAGCCCGGAGGGGGGTATGGCTACACCTTC; CDR3aa: CASTEPGGGYGYTF
abundance: NA; v_gene: TRBV2; j_gene: TRBJ2-3; d_gene: NA; CDR3nt: TGTGCCAGCAGTCAACTCCTATTGGCAGATACGCAGTATTTT; CDR3aa: CASSQLLLADTQYF
abundance: once; v_gene: TRBV10-3; j_gene: TRBJ1-4; d_gene: NA; CDR3nt: TGTGCCATCAGTGACAGGGGTAATGAAAAACTGTTTTTT; CDR3aa: CAISDRGNEKLFF